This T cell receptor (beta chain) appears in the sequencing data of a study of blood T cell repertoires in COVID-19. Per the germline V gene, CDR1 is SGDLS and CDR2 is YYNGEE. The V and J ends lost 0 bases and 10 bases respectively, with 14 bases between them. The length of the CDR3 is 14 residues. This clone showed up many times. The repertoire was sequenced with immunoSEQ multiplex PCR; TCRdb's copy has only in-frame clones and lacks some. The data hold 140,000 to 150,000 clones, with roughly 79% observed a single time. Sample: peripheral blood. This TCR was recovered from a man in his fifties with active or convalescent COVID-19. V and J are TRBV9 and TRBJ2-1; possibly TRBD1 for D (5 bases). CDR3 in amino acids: CASSVDSRVEEQFF. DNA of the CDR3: TGTGCCAGCAGCGTAGATAGCAGGGTGGAGGAGCAGTTCTTC.